Following are 21 T cell receptor beta chains from one sample sequenced in a study of Graves' ophthalmopathy and Graves' hyperthyroidism. Using RNA transcripts, the TCR beta CDR3 regions were amplified. RT-PCR with HTBI primers came first, then second-round multiplex PCR. TCRdb ran MiXCR on the multiplex PCR reads and lists one entry per CDR3 protein. Of almost 750,000 distinct CDR3 sequences in the sample, roughly 40% are singletons; the top ten hold approximately 43%. What was sequenced was peripheral blood. The source of these receptors is an adult man with Graves' ophthalmopathy.

Comments on this clonotype: This may be a read error, as it is one base from a much larger clone. The chain combines TRBV20-1 with TRBJ1-5; D unresolved. Germline V CDR1 and CDR2: DFQATT, SNEGSKA (reference sequence). This CDR3 region has 13 residues. The CDR3 here is CCASAQTNQPQHF. DNA for the CDR3: TGCTGTGCTAGTGCCCAGACCAATCAGCCCCAGCATTTT.

V is TRBV29-1 and J is TRBJ1-1; D remains ambiguous. V dropped 2 bases and J dropped 4 bases, with 14 bases sitting between them. The germline V gene encodes CDR1 SQVTM and CDR2 ANQGSEA. This CDR3 has 14 amino acids. The CDR3 here is CSVEMVTVSTEAFF. CDR3 DNA sequence: TGCAGCGTTGAAATGGTGACGGTTTCCACTGAAGCTTTCTTT.

This clonotype was seen many times. V and J are TRBV19 and TRBJ1-1; TRBD1 matches at 9 bases. After removal of 7 bases from V and 5 bases from J, the junction contained 2 bases not matched to a gene. CDR1 is LNHDA and CDR2 is SQIVND in the germline V gene (reference sequence). The CDR3 is made up of 12 amino acids. The DNA of the CDR3 is TGTGCCAGTAAGGACAGGGGTACTGAAGCTTTCTTT. Amino acid sequence: CASKDRGTEAFF.

Concerning this clonotype itself: The junction departs from the called germline gene at one end, perhaps through a read error. This chain uses TRBV7-2 with TRBJ1-1, with D perhaps matching TRBD1 (6 bases). This CDR3 contains 14 residues. Germline V gene lookup returns CDR1 SGHTA and CDR2 FQGNSA. The CDR3 here is CASSQAGGAGGAFF. The CDR3 nucleotides are TGCGCCAGCAGCCAAGCGGGGGGCGCCGGTGGAGCTTTCTTT. The variable domain in full, completed from reference TRBV7-2 and TRBJ1-1, reads GAGVSQSPSNKVTEKGKDVELRCDPISGHTALYWYRQSLGQGLEFLIYFQGNSAPDKSGLPSDRFSAERTGGSVSTLTIQRTQQEDSAVYLCASSQAGGAGGAFFGQGTRLTVV.

The V call is TRBV20-1, the J call TRBJ1-3; 8 bases agree with TRBD1. J was trimmed by 0 bases and V by 5 bases; bases with no gene match: 6. Germline V lookup: CDR1 DFQATT, CDR2 SNEGSKA (reference sequence). The CDR3 covers 15 residues. Here the CDR3 DNA reads TGCAGTGCTCGACTAACAGGGGGCTCTGGAAACACCATATATTTT. This translates into CSARLTGGSGNTIYF.

The table lists this clonotype with many counts. J is TRBJ1-6 and V is TRBV7-2, with 10 bases identical to TRBD1. Per the germline V gene, CDR1 is SGHTA and CDR2 is FQGNSA. After removal of 5 bases from V and 6 bases from J, the junction contained 13 bases not matched to a gene. This CDR3 spans 18 amino acids. CDR3 in DNA: TGTGCCAGCAGCGAGTTCCCGGGACAGGGGTTGGGTAATTCACCCCTCCACTTT. Protein: CASSEFPGQGLGNSPLHF.

This chain connects TRBV7-9 to TRBJ2-7, with 8 bases that match TRBD1. CDR1 is SEHNR and CDR2 is FQNEAQ in the germline V gene (reference sequence). The V segment lost 5 bases and the J segment 2 bases; nucleotides outside the gene matches: 8. This CDR3 contains 15 residues. CDR3 sequence: CASSQLSGGTYEQYF. In DNA form, the CDR3 reads TGTGCCAGCAGCCAATTGTCAGGGGGCACCTACGAGCAGTACTTC.

The chain is built from TRBV7-8 and TRBJ1-4, with no clear D. V lost 1 base and J 7 bases, leaving 10 bases between the germline ends. Germline V gene lookup returns CDR1 SGHVS and CDR2 FQNEAQ. CDR3 length: 14 amino acids. The CDR3 region is CASSLVVNTEKLFF. The CDR3 coding sequence is TGTGCCAGCAGCTTAGTAGTGAACACTGAAAAACTGTTTTTT.

V and J are TRBV7-9 and TRBJ1-4; D is ambiguous. Trimming removed 5 bases at V and 8 bases at J, with 18 bases between. The CDR3 has 15 residues. In germline, CDR1 is SEHNR, CDR2 FQNEAQ (reference sequence). The chain's CDR3 is CASSQEEGMEEKLFF. CDR3 in DNA: TGTGCCAGCAGCCAAGAGGAGGGTATGGAGGAAAAACTGTTTTTT.

Here the CDR3 reads CASALAGEYEQYF. CDR3 DNA sequence: TGTGCCAGTGCCTTAGCGGGGGAATACGAGCAGTACTTC. V and J are TRBV2 and TRBJ2-7; 9 bases match TRBD2. This CDR3 contains 13 residues. Germline lookup yields CDR1 SNHLY and CDR2 FYNNEI. The ends lost 9 bases at V and 4 bases at J; junction bases unmatched: 7.

V usage is TRBV7-8 and J usage is TRBJ1-5; tentative D call: TRBD1 (5 bases). The CDR3 extends over 16 amino acids. Germline values: CDR1 SGHVS, CDR2 FQNEAQ. The V and J ends lost 5 bases and 0 bases respectively, with 14 bases between them. This CDR3 is CASSTARTRSNQPQHF. The CDR3 DNA is TGTGCCAGCAGCACCGCTCGGACACGTAGCAATCAGCCCCAGCATTTT. The complete variable domain, with remaining parts taken from reference TRBV7-8 and TRBJ1-5, reads GAGVSQSPRYKVAKRGQDVALRCDPISGHVSLFWYQQALGQGPEFLTYFQNEAQLDKSGLPSDRFFAERPEGSVSTLKIQRTQQEDSAVYLCASSTARTRSNQPQHFGDGTRLSIL.

The V gene is TRBV7-9, the J gene TRBJ2-5, with TRBD1 identical over 7 bases. Germline-derived CDR1 and CDR2 are SEHNR and FQNEAQ (reference sequence). The V and J ends lost 5 bases and 2 bases, in that order; junction bases with no gene match: 20. The CDR3 spans 19 residues. The CDR3 bases are TGTGCCAGCAGCGGAGAAGGGACAGTAACCAATTTATGGCAAGAGACCCAGTACTTC. Protein: CASSGEGTVTNLWQETQYF.

This clonotype has more than one count but fewer than ten. This rearrangement joins TRBV10-3 to TRBJ1-5, with D uncertain. Trimming took off 10 bases at V and 2 bases at J, with 18 bases between the two ends. The CDR3 totals 15 residues. Germline loops: CDR1 ENHRY, CDR2 SYGVKD. The chain's CDR3 is CASTQDGLGNQPQHF. The CDR3 coding sequence is TGTGCCAGCACTCAGGACGGCCTTGGCAATCAGCCCCAGCATTTT.

This clonotype was counted only a few times. The rearrangement uses TRBV13 and TRBJ2-7; weak D call: TRBD1 (6 bases). Germline V CDR1 and CDR2: PRHDT, FYEKMQ (reference sequence). The V end was cut by 5 bases, the J end by 5 bases, with 16 bases between. This CDR3 comprises 14 residues. CDR3: CASSARDKFHEQYF. For the CDR3, the DNA is TGTGCCAGCAGCGCCCGGGACAAATTCCACGAGCAGTACTTC.

Details on this clonotype: Germline and junction disagree at one end, which may indicate a read error. The gene calls are TRBV19 and TRBJ1-3; D is unresolved. Germline CDR1 LNHDA, CDR2 SQIVND (reference sequence). The CDR3 contains 13 residues. The CDR3 is CASRQSSGSTIYF. The CDR3 bases are TGTGCCAGTCGGCAGTCCTCTGGAAGCACCATATATTTT.

This sequence joins TRBV2 and TRBJ2-7; D possibly matches TRBD1 or TRBD2 (5 bases each). The CDR3 has 17 amino acids. Germline V gene lookup returns CDR1 SNHLY and CDR2 FYNNEI. V lost 6 bases to trimming and J lost 4 bases, with 25 bases between them. This CDR3 is CASSQDSGGKLRYEQYF. The CDR3 nucleotides are TGTGCCAGCAGCCAAGACAGCGGCGGTAAACTGAGATACGAGCAGTACTTC.

This chain joins TRBV20-1 and TRBJ1-4; perhaps TRBD1 as D (5 bases). The CDR3 length is 16 residues. Germline assignment: CDR1 DFQATT and CDR2 SNEGSKA (reference sequence). V shed 1 base and J shed 0 bases, with 12 bases lying between them. The CDR3 sequence: CSARGGPIATNEKLFF. CDR3 bases: TGCAGTGCTAGAGGGGGACCTATTGCAACTAATGAAAAACTGTTTTTT.

Remarks on this clonotype: One junction end does not reproduce the germline sequence, and a read error may be involved. The DNA for the CDR3 is TGTGCCAGCAGTGAGGATCGGGGTTTCTACGAGCAGTACTTC. As protein: CASSEDRGFYEQYF. The J gene is TRBJ2-7, the V gene TRBV10-3; perhaps TRBD2 as D (5 bases). Per the germline V gene, CDR1 is ENHRY and CDR2 is SYGVKD. The CDR3 contains 14 residues.

The sample holds many counts of this clonotype. The genes are TRBV7-9 and TRBJ2-7; a weak D match, TRBD2 (5 bases). The V and J ends lost 3 bases and 3 bases respectively, with 6 bases between them. Germline CDR1 is SEHNR and CDR2 is FQNEAQ (reference sequence). CDR3 length: 12 amino acids. CDR3 DNA sequence: TGTGCCAGCAGCTTTGGGAGCTACGAGCAGTACTTC. It codes for CASSFGSYEQYF. The entire variable domain, with the rest obtained from reference TRBV7-9 and TRBJ2-7, is as follows: DTGVSQNPRHKITKRGQNVTFRCDPISEHNRLYWYRQTLGQGPEFLTYFQNEAQLEKSRLLSDRFSAERPKGSFSTLEIQRTEQGDSAMYLCASSFGSYEQYFGPGTRLTVT.

This clonotype was seen a few times. V is TRBV25-1 and J is TRBJ1-3; a possible D gene is TRBD1 (6 bases). Trimming left V 8 bases short and J 3 bases short, with 20 bases between. Germline loops: CDR1 MGHDK, CDR2 SYGVNS. There are 16 residues in the CDR3. Written as DNA, the CDR3 is TGTGCCAGCTACCCAGGGTACAGGGATAGTGGAAACACCATATATTTT. Encoded protein: CASYPGYRDSGNTIYF.

This clonotype has a handful of counts. The chain employs TRBV9 and TRBJ1-4; no clear D gene. V gave up 0 bases and J gave up 6 bases, with 12 bases separating them. CDR3 length equals 15 residues. The germline V gene has CDR1 SGDLS and CDR2 YYNGEE. The CDR3 nucleotides read TGTGCCAGCAGCGTAGATCCAGGCATCGATGAAAAACTGTTTTTT. Protein: CASSVDPGIDEKLFF. Full variable domain (rest looked up from reference TRBV9 and TRBJ1-4): DSGVTQTPKHLITATGQRVTLRCSPRSGDLSVYWYQQSLDQGLQFLIQYYNGEERAKGNILERFSAQQFPDLHSELNLSSLELGDSALYFCASSVDPGIDEKLFFGSGTQLSVL.